The clone carrying this TCR beta chain was found once. The target antigen is unknown. The source of the sample is a study of cytomegalovirus exposure and HLA in healthy donors. Across the whole study: One earlier analysis, a look at roughly 180 million T cells, found some 120 million unique TCR beta sequences. The study, taken as a whole, reports: CMV serostatus alone was available as immune exposure information. DRB1 showed the most TCR associations and HLA-C the fewest in a later analysis, as rates varied by HLA locus.

This PCR relied on a set of 60 Vbeta primers and 13 Jbeta primers. Produced via immunoSEQ multiplex PCR; TCRdb's table is partial and in-frame only. The sample has a few hundred thousand clones; about 83% are singletons. This clonotype originated in a man aged 35 to 55 in good health and CMV-seronegative. Sequenced: PBMCs.

The CDR3 DNA sequence: TGTGCCTACAGCGGTAGCAATCAGCCCCAGCATTTT. Protein: CAYSGSNQPQHF. V usage is TRBV27 and J usage is TRBJ1-5; no clear D. This CDR3 contains 12 residues. Trimming removed 11 bases from V and 0 bases from J, with 8 bases in between. The germline V gene encodes CDR1 MNHEY and CDR2 SMNVEV (reference sequence).